This T cell receptor beta chain is from a study of T cells after posttransplantation cyclophosphamide. The study, taken as a whole, reports: After PTCy, TRB diversity resembled that of CNI/methotrexate controls. Later post-transplant blood repertoires were often dominated by donor CD8+ memory clones. Skin or GI-infiltrating T cells shared few TRB sequences with blood.

Trimming left V 5 bases short and J 0 bases short, with 11 bases between. Looked up from germline, CDR1 is MNHNS and CDR2 is SASEGT. CDR3 size: 15 residues. About this clone itself: The target antigen is unknown.

Assay used: immunoSEQ multiplex PCR; TCRdb lists only in-frame clones, some missing. The repertoire includes about 47,000 clones, about 91% of them detected once, and around 3.2% sits in the top ten. The clonotype originates from a woman between 50 and 59 years old in good health and a related stem cell transplant donor. The chain combines TRBV6-1 with TRBJ1-3, with D tentatively TRBD1 (5 bases). Sequenced material: PBMCs. The CDR3 sequence: CASSRRQTSGNTIYF. The CDR3 DNA follows: TGTGCCAGCAGTAGGCGACAGACCTCTGGAAACACCATATATTTT.